The 21 T cell receptor beta chains given below trace back to one sample, sequenced in a study of CD8 T cells in ankylosing spondylitis. TCRdb reprocessed the 5' RACE reads via MiXCR and lists one record per CDR3 protein. This table holds about 340,000 distinct CDR3 sequences, 20% found once. The material sequenced was blood, either unsorted or a sorted T cell fraction (not recorded which). Every receptor here comes from a male donor with ankylosing spondylitis or in good health (not recorded which).

This clonotype was observed a few times. The chain recombines TRBV7-9 with TRBJ2-5; the match to TRBD1 covers 7 bases. The CDR3 length is 16 residues. J lost 4 bases, V lost 5 bases, and 13 bases had no gene match. Germline V gene sequence: CDR1 SEHNR, CDR2 FQNEAQ (reference sequence). CDR3 loop: CASSVRDRALGETQYF. The CDR3 nucleotides read TGTGCCAGCAGCGTTCGAGACAGGGCCCTTGGAGAGACCCAGTACTTC.

There are many counts of this clonotype. The chain has TRBV5-5 and TRBJ2-5; 11 bases are shared with TRBD1. The junction had 0 bases not matched to a gene; V was cut back by 0 bases and J by 2 bases. Germline CDR1 and CDR2: SGHKS and YYEKEE (reference sequence). CDR3 length equals 15 residues. The CDR3 loop is CASSLGDRGQETQYF. The CDR3, as DNA: TGTGCCAGCAGCTTGGGGGACAGGGGGCAAGAGACCCAGTACTTC.

The J gene is TRBJ2-5, the V gene TRBV11-2; D is ambiguous. Trimming took 5 bases from V and 1 from J, leaving 17 bases between them. CDR1 and CDR2 (germline): SGHAT, FQNNGV. The CDR3 is 16 amino acids. The CDR3 DNA follows: TGTGCCAGCAGCCCCCGTTTTGGGGTCCCCCAAGAGACCCAGTACTTC. Its protein product is CASSPRFGVPQETQYF.

This clonotype was seen more than once but under ten times. The V call is TRBV20-1, the J call TRBJ1-5; no clear D gene. The CDR3 is made up of 15 amino acids. The ends were cut back, 0 bases at V and 0 bases at J, with 9 bases in the middle. CDR1 DFQATT and CDR2 SNEGSKA come from the germline V gene (reference sequence). The CDR3 reads CSARDNSYSNQPQHF. CDR3 bases: TGCAGTGCTAGAGACAACTCATATAGCAATCAGCCCCAGCATTTT.

This clonotype has more than one count but fewer than ten. This rearrangement joins TRBV7-9 to TRBJ2-7, with D unresolved. Germline V lookup: CDR1 SEHNR, CDR2 FQNEAQ (reference sequence). With 5 bases removed from V and 6 bases from J, the gap between germline ends came to 8 bases. The CDR3 runs to 11 residues. The CDR3 sequence is CASSPTTEQYF. The CDR3 DNA is TGTGCCAGCAGCCCTACAACCGAGCAGTACTTC.

This clonotype was counted only a few times. The CDR3 region is CSVGGPVTGELFF. In DNA, the CDR3 is TGCAGCGTTGGGGGGCCCGTCACCGGGGAGCTGTTTTTT. The chain employs TRBV29-1 and TRBJ2-2, with D perhaps TRBD1 (6 bases). Germline values: CDR1 SQVTM, CDR2 ANQGSEA. This CDR3 is built from 13 residues. The V gene lost 4 bases and the J gene lost 4 bases, with 10 bases spanning the gap.

This clonotype was detected a few times. The chain combines TRBV28 with TRBJ2-3; 7 positions agree with TRBD1. The length of the CDR3 is 15 residues. Looked up from germline, CDR1 is MDHEN and CDR2 is SYDVKM. Trimming at V came to 5 bases and at J to 7 bases, leaving 12 bases not matched to a gene. The CDR3 is CASSLPGTATNTQYF. Here the CDR3 DNA reads TGTGCCAGCAGTCTACCCGGGACAGCTACCAATACGCAGTATTTT.

J is TRBJ2-1 and V is TRBV7-9; D ambiguous. V was cut by 7 bases and J by 4 bases, with 17 bases left in between. Germline V gene lookup returns CDR1 SEHNR and CDR2 FQNEAQ (reference sequence). The CDR3 consists of 15 residues. The DNA for the CDR3 is TGTGCCAGCACCACCCCCCGGGTACAATACAATGAGCAGTTCTTC. Its protein product is CASTTPRVQYNEQFF.

This clonotype was observed a handful of times. The genes are TRBV27 and TRBJ1-4, with 7 nucleotides matching TRBD1. V lost 6 bases to trimming and J lost 4 bases; unmatched junction nucleotides: 2. This CDR3 is 13 amino acids long. Germline V lookup: CDR1 MNHEY, CDR2 SMNVEV (reference sequence). CDR3 in DNA: TGTGCCAGCAGGACAGGGTATAATGAAAAACTGTTTTTT. It translates to CASRTGYNEKLFF.

This clonotype came up a few times. This sequence joins TRBV7-2 and TRBJ1-1; D not resolved. CDR3 length: 15 residues. Germline V gene lookup returns CDR1 SGHTA and CDR2 FQGNSA. V lost 5 bases and J lost 1, with 14 bases in between. The DNA of the CDR3 is TGTGCCAGCAGCCCACTGCCGGGAAGGAACACTGAAGCTTTCTTT. Translating gives CASSPLPGRNTEAFF.

Worth noting for this clonotype: A junction end diverges from the germline sequence, so it may reflect a read error. V gene TRBV7-8 combines with J gene TRBJ2-7; D is possibly TRBD2 (5 bases). The CDR3 sequence is 13 residues long. Germline lookup yields CDR1 SGHVS and CDR2 FQNEAQ. CDR3 protein: CASSVAPELEQYF. The DNA of the CDR3 is TGTGCCAGCAGCGTAGCGCCAGAGCTGGAGCAGTACTTC.

This clonotype was counted between two and nine times. This chain uses TRBV12-3 or TRBV12-4 with TRBJ2-3; maybe TRBD2 (5 bases). Trimming shortened V by 7 bases and J by 1 base, and 21 bases separated the two germline ends. This CDR3 region has 17 residues. Written as DNA, the CDR3 is TGTGCCAGCATAAACGTGCCGCCAGCGAGGGGCACAGATACGCAGTATTTT. Translated: CASINVPPARGTDTQYF.

The chain employs TRBV12-3 or TRBV12-4 and TRBJ2-5; 11 bases line up with TRBD1. With 5 bases clipped from V and 4 bases from J, the junction kept 6 bases outside the gene matches. The CDR3 length is 15 residues. As DNA, the CDR3 is TGTGCCAGCAGTCTACCGGGACAGGGGGGAGAGACCCAGTACTTC. Its protein is CASSLPGQGGETQYF.

The chain has TRBV20-1 and TRBJ2-7; possibly TRBD1 or TRBD2 for D (5 bases each). Germline V gene lookup returns CDR1 DFQATT and CDR2 SNEGSKA (reference sequence). V lost 3 bases and J 6 bases, leaving 12 bases between the germline ends. The CDR3 covers 12 residues. In DNA form, the CDR3 reads TGCAGTGCTAGCGGGACCGGCGGCGAGCAGTACTTC. Protein product: CSASGTGGEQYF.

This clonotype has a handful of counts. The V and J genes are TRBV4-1 and TRBJ2-3, with D unclear. The CDR3 contains 15 residues. Trimming took off 0 bases at V and 4 bases at J, with 11 bases between the two ends. Germline CDR1 and CDR2: MGHRA and YSYEKL. The CDR3 region is CASSQESERPDTQYF. The CDR3 coding sequence is TGCGCCAGCAGCCAAGAATCCGAACGCCCAGATACGCAGTATTTT.

The rearrangement uses TRBV20-1 and TRBJ2-7; D perhaps matches TRBD2 (7 bases). The CDR3 contains 16 residues. Per germline, CDR1 DFQATT and CDR2 SNEGSKA (reference sequence). Between the trimmed V and J ends, which lost 0 bases and 3 bases, there was a span of 18 bases. The CDR3 region is CSARDRPGGPNYEQYF. The CDR3 DNA is TGCAGTGCTAGAGATCGTCCCGGGGGGCCGAACTACGAGCAGTACTTC.

This chain joins TRBV11-2 and TRBJ2-5, with TRBD2 identical over 10 bases. V shed 5 bases, J shed 4 bases, and the junction held 7 bases outside the gene matches. The CDR3 spans 15 residues. Looked up from germline, CDR1 is SGHAT and CDR2 is FQNNGV. The CDR3 loop is CASSPGAGGSETQYF. The DNA of the CDR3 is TGTGCCAGCAGCCCCGGAGCGGGGGGGTCAGAGACCCAGTACTTC.

This chain links TRBV11-2 with TRBJ2-3, with a possible D match to TRBD2 (6 bases). The germline V gene encodes CDR1 SGHAT and CDR2 FQNNGV. V gave up 3 bases and J gave up 0 bases, with 22 bases separating them. The CDR3 is made up of 19 amino acids. The CDR3 DNA sequence: TGTGCCAGCAGCTTTTTAAGCGGGCCCCAATCGACAAGCACAGATACGCAGTATTTT. Protein sequence: CASSFLSGPQSTSTDTQYF.

V gene TRBV19 combines with J gene TRBJ2-7, with unresolved D. CDR1 and CDR2 from the germline V gene are LNHDA and SQIVND (reference sequence). The CDR3 has 13 amino acids. Trimming took 6 bases from V and 2 from J, leaving 11 bases between them. In DNA, the CDR3 is TGTGCCAGTAGGTCGGCAGGTGCCTACGAGCAGTACTTC. Translating gives CASRSAGAYEQYF.

The chain joins TRBV30 to TRBJ1-1; 8 positions agree with TRBD1. The CDR3 sequence is 13 residues long. CDR1 GTSNPN and CDR2 SVGIG come from the germline V gene (reference sequence). V lost 3 bases to trimming and J lost 4 bases; unmatched junction nucleotides: 4. CDR3: CAWSRQGFTEAFF. The CDR3 nucleotides are TGTGCCTGGAGCCGACAGGGGTTCACTGAAGCTTTCTTT. The complete variable domain, with remaining parts taken from reference TRBV30 and TRBJ1-1, reads SQTIHQWPATLVQPVGSPLSLECTVEGTSNPNLYWYRQAAGRGLQLLFYSVGIGQISSEVPQNLSASRPQDRQFILSSKKLLLSDSGFYLCAWSRQGFTEAFFGQGTRLTVV.

The chain combines TRBV4-2 with TRBJ2-5; no definite D call. V lost 3 bases, J lost 3 bases, and 11 bases lay in between. This CDR3 has 14 residues. From germline, CDR1 is LGHNA and CDR2 YNFKEQ. The chain's CDR3 is CASSHPGREETQYF. Here the CDR3 DNA reads TGTGCCAGCAGCCATCCCGGGCGAGAAGAGACCCAGTACTTC.